Presented here are 15 T cell receptor beta chains from one specimen sequenced in a study of regulatory T cells in long-lasting Graves disease (dated by TCRdb to the early 2020s). This specimen's time point label, interpreted: newly diagnosed GD, antithyroid drugs for less than 3 months. RNA was extracted from PBMCs in TRIzol for both TCR sequencing and RNA sequencing. The library was generated by multiplex PCR. Instrument used: Illumina HiSeq 4000. CDR3 regions were amplified by Arm-PCR with iRepertoire HTBI primers to construct TCR beta libraries. TCRdb reworked the public reads: Q25 trimming with fastp, MiXCR clone assembly, productive beta chains retained. Rows with a matching CDR3 protein are joined into one entry that keeps the most common DNA and genes. The sample profile shows around 480,000 distinct CDR3 sequences; roughly 16% of them were found once. 12% of the sample lies in the top ten.

The sample was also reused in another study, on T cells in Graves' hyperthyroidism and ophthalmopathy.

Material: peripheral blood mononuclear cells (PBMCs), obtained at new diagnosis, from a patient treated with antithyroid drugs. All receptors derive from a man aged 35 to 55 with Graves disease. Donor details come from another sample of the same person, matched by shared clones.

This clonotype occurred many times. The rearrangement links TRBV3-1 to TRBJ2-1; 9 nucleotides agree with TRBD2. V shed 4 bases, J shed 3 bases, and the junction held 4 bases outside the gene matches. The CDR3 runs 15 residues. Germline lookup yields CDR1 LGHDT and CDR2 YNNKEL (reference sequence). This CDR3 is CASSLGLALYNEQFF. For the CDR3, the DNA is TGTGCCAGCAGCCTAGGACTAGCGCTCTACAATGAGCAGTTCTTC.

This clonotype was seen at least ten times. The chain links TRBV27 to TRBJ2-1; D gene ambiguous. The CDR3 is 14 amino acids. V was trimmed by 0 bases and J by 4 bases, leaving 7 bases between them. In germline, CDR1 is MNHEY, CDR2 SMNVEV (reference sequence). In nucleotides, the CDR3 is TGTGCCAGCAGTTTATCCACAGTGTACAATGAGCAGTTCTTC. Its protein product is CASSLSTVYNEQFF.

The chain is built from TRBV19 and TRBJ2-1; 7 bases are shared with TRBD2. CDR1 and CDR2 (germline): LNHDA, SQIVND (reference sequence). V was clipped by 5 bases and J by 8 bases; unmatched bases: 9. This CDR3 comprises 14 residues. The CDR3 loop reads CASSRGGPSDEQFF. CDR3 bases: TGTGCCAGTAGTCGGGGAGGGCCCTCGGATGAGCAGTTCTTC.

A note on this clonotype: A read error may be the cause here, since a much bigger clone is one base away. CDR3 bases: TGTGCCAGCAGTTTCCTTACCGGGACAGGGGTTTACAATGAGCAGTACTTC. It specifies CASSFLTGTGVYNEQYF. The chain carries TRBV12-3 or TRBV12-4 and TRBJ2-7, with 10 bases matching TRBD1. The CDR3 sequence is 17 residues long. Trimming removed 3 bases from V and 7 bases from J; junction bases left unmatched: 15.

The chain uses TRBV3-1 and TRBJ2-5; TRBD2 agrees at 9 bases. The CDR3 runs to 16 residues. The trim removed 4 bases at V and 5 bases at J, leaving 11 bases unmatched. Looked up from germline, CDR1 is LGHDT and CDR2 is YNNKEL (reference sequence). CDR3 nucleotide sequence: TGTGCCAGCAGCCCGTTTATAGCGGGAGTGGGGGAGACCCAGTACTTC. Protein sequence: CASSPFIAGVGETQYF.

This clonotype has at least ten counts. The rearrangement uses TRBV27 and TRBJ2-5, with 8 bases matching TRBD2. The J segment lost 5 bases and the V segment lost 5 bases, leaving 7 bases of the junction unmatched. CDR1 is MNHEY, CDR2 SMNVEV, per germline (reference sequence). This CDR3 spans 14 amino acids. The CDR3 spells CASSTGGPRETQYF. The CDR3 DNA is TGTGCCAGCAGTACGGGAGGGCCGCGGGAGACCCAGTACTTC.

This clonotype was picked up many times. The chain employs TRBV12-3 or TRBV12-4 and TRBJ2-7, with 7 bases fitting TRBD1. Unmatched junction bases numbered 11, after V lost 8 bases and J lost 7 bases. This CDR3 comprises 13 residues. In nucleotides, the CDR3 is TGTGCCAGCCGACCAACAGGGGTGGGGGAGCAGTACTTC. This sequence encodes CASRPTGVGEQYF.

This clonotype was recorded at least ten times. The chain is built from TRBV7-9 and TRBJ2-2; 10 bases map to TRBD2. The CDR3 is made up of 19 amino acids. The V segment lost 5 bases and the J segment 2 bases; nucleotides outside the gene matches: 14. CDR1 is SEHNR, CDR2 FQNEAQ, per germline (reference sequence). The CDR3 region is CASSPPLAGERTNTGELFF. CDR3 nucleotide sequence: TGTGCCAGCAGCCCCCCGCTAGCGGGAGAGAGAACTAACACCGGGGAGCTGTTTTTT.

The chain carries TRBV2 and TRBJ2-2; 7 nucleotides line up with TRBD1. CDR3 length: 15 amino acids. V lost 8 bases, J lost 3 bases, and 9 bases stayed unmatched. Germline lookup yields CDR1 SNHLY and CDR2 FYNNEI. For the CDR3, the DNA is TGTGCCAGCGCAAGGGACAGAACAGACACCGGGGAGCTGTTTTTT. Protein product: CASARDRTDTGELFF.

The chain employs TRBV20-1 and TRBJ1-2; D is unclear. The CDR3 is 11 residues long. Looked up from germline, CDR1 is DFQATT and CDR2 is SNEGSKA (reference sequence). CDR3 in DNA: TGCGGGCCGTCTGCTAACTATGGCTACACCTTC. This sequence encodes CGPSANYGYTF.

The chain recombines TRBV12-3 or TRBV12-4 with TRBJ2-1; the match to TRBD2 covers 16 bases. Unmatched junction bases numbered 8, after V lost 3 bases and J lost 3 bases. This CDR3 contains 19 residues. The CDR3 sequence: CASSFPGTSGRAYYNEQFF. The CDR3 DNA sequence: TGTGCCAGCAGTTTTCCAGGGACTAGCGGGAGGGCCTACTACAATGAGCAGTTCTTC.

This clonotype showed up many times. The chain combines TRBV20-1 with TRBJ2-7, with TRBD2 identical over 11 bases. With 1 base clipped from V and 12 bases from J, the junction kept 17 bases outside the gene matches. This CDR3 is 16 amino acids long. Germline-derived CDR1 and CDR2 are DFQATT and SNEGSKA (reference sequence). The CDR3: CSARGPRGTSGDMGYF. The DNA of the CDR3 is TGCAGTGCTAGAGGACCCCGCGGGACTAGCGGAGACATGGGGTACTTC.

This clonotype was recorded many times. V usage is TRBV20-1 and J usage is TRBJ2-1; 12 nucleotides agree with TRBD2. CDR1 and CDR2 from the germline V gene are DFQATT and SNEGSKA (reference sequence). V dropped 0 bases and J dropped 7; count of bases not matched to a gene: 19. The CDR3 consists of 20 residues. Here the CDR3 DNA reads TGCAGTGCTAGAGAAGCACCAAGACTAGCGGGAGTTCTGAGAGAGAATGAGCAGTTCTTC. This encodes CSAREAPRLAGVLRENEQFF.

As for this clonotype: Since a much larger clone is just one base distant, this may be a read error. The CDR3 DNA reads TGTGCCAGCAGTGACGGTCCGAGGCAAGAGACCCAGTACTTC. As protein: CASSDGPRQETQYF. The chain has TRBV2 and TRBJ2-5; D is unresolved. V was cut by 3 bases and J by 2 bases, with 10 bases left in between. Germline CDR1 is SNHLY and CDR2 is FYNNEI. This CDR3 is built from 14 residues.

This clonotype was observed many times. The DNA of the CDR3 is TGTGCCAGCAGTTCCCGTTTGGCTAGCGGCAACAACTACGAGCAGTACTTC. Amino acids: CASSSRLASGNNYEQYF. The genes are TRBV6-2 or TRBV6-3 and TRBJ2-7; TRBD2 aligns across 7 bases. The germline CDR1 and CDR2 sequences are MNHEY and SVGEGT. The junction had 15 bases not matched to a gene; V was cut back by 4 bases and J by 3 bases. The CDR3 spans 17 residues.